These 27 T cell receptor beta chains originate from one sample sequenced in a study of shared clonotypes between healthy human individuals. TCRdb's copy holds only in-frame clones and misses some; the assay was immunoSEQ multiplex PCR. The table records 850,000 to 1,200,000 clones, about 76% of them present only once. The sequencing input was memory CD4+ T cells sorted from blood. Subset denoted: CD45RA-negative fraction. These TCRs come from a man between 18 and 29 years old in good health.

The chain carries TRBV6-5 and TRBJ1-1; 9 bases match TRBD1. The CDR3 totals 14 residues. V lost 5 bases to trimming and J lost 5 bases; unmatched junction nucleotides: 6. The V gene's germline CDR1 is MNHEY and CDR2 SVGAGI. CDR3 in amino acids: CASSRDRDVTEAFF. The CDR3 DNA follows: TGTGCCAGCAGTAGGGACAGGGATGTTACTGAAGCTTTCTTT.

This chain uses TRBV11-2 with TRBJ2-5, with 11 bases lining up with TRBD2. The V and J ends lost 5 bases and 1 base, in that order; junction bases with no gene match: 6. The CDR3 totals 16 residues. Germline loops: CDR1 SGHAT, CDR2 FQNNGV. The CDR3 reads CASSPGTSGIQETQYF. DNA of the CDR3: TGTGCCAGCAGCCCCGGGACTAGCGGAATCCAAGAGACCCAGTACTTC.

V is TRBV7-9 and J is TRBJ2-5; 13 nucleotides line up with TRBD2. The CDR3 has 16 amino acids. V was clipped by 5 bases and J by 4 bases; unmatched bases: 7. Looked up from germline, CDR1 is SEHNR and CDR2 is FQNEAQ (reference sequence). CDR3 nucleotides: TGTGCCAGCAGCCTACTAGCGGGGGGGAGGAGAGAGACCCAGTACTTC. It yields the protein CASSLLAGGRRETQYF.

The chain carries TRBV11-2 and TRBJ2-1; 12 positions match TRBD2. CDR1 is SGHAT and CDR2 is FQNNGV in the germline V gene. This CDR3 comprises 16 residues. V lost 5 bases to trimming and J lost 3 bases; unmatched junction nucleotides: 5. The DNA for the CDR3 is TGTGCCAGCAGCCCGACTAGCGGGAGCGTCTACAATGAGCAGTTCTTC. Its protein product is CASSPTSGSVYNEQFF.

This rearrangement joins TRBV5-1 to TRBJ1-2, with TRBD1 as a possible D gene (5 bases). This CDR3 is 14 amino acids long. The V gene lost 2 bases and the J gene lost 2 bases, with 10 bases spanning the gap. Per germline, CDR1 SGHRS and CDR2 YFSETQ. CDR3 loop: CASSFRTLNYGYTF. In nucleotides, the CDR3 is TGCGCCAGCAGCTTCCGGACATTGAACTATGGCTACACCTTC.

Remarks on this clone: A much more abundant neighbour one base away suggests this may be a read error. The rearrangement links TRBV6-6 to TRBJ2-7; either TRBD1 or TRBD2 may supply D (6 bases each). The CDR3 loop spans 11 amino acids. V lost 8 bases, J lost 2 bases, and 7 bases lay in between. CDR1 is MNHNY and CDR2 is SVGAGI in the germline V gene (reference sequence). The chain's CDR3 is CASGGPYEQYF. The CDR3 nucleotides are TGTGCCAGCGGGGGGCCCTACGAGCAGTACTTC.

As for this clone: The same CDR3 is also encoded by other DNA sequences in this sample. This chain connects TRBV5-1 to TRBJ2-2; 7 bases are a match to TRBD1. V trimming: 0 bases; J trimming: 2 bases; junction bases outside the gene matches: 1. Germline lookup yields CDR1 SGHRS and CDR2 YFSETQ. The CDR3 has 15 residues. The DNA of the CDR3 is TGCGCCAGCAGCTTGGGGGACAGAAACACCGGGGAGCTGTTTTTT. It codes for CASSLGDRNTGELFF.

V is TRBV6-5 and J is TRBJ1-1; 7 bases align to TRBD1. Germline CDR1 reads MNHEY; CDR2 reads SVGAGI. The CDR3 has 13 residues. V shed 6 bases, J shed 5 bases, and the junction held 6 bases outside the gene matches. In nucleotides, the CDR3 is TGTGCCAGCAGCCAGGGGGAGAGGACTGAAGCTTTCTTT. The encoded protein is CASSQGERTEAFF.

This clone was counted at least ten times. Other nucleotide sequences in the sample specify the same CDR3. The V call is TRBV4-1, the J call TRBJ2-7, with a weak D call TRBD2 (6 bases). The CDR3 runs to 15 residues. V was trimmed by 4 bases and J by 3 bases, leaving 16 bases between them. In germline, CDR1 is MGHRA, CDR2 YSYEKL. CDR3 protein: CASSLAGRSNYEQYF. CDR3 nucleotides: TGCGCCAGCAGCCTGGCGGGGCGAAGTAACTACGAGCAGTACTTC.

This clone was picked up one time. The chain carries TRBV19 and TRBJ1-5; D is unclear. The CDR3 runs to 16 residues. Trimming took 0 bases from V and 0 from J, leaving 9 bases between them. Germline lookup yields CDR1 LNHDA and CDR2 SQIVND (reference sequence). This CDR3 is CASSIDPFSSNQPQHF. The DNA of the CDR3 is TGTGCCAGTAGTATAGATCCGTTTAGTAGCAATCAGCCCCAGCATTTT.

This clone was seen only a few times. CDR3 nucleotide sequence: TGTGCCAGTAGTATAGAGGCTAGCGCAAATGAGCAGTTCTTC. This translates into CASSIEASANEQFF. The chain joins TRBV19 to TRBJ2-1; D possibly corresponds to TRBD2 (6 bases). This CDR3 contains 14 residues. The V end was cut by 0 bases, the J end by 7 bases, with 10 bases between. Germline CDR1 is LNHDA and CDR2 is SQIVND (reference sequence).

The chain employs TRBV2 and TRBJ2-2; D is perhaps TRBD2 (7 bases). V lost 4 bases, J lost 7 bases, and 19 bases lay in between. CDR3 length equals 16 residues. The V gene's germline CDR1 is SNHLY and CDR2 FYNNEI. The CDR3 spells CASSGQAAGVSGELFF. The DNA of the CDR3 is TGTGCCAGCAGTGGACAGGCTGCGGGAGTTAGCGGGGAGCTGTTTTTT.

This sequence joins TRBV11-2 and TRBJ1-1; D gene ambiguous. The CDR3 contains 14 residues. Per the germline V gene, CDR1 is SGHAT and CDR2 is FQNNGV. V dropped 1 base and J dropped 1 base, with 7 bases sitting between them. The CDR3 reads CASSLVEKNTEAFF. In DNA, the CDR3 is TGTGCCAGCAGCTTAGTTGAGAAGAACACTGAAGCTTTCTTT. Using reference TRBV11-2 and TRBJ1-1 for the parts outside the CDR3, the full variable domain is EAGVAQSPRYKIIEKRQSVAFWCNPISGHATLYWYQQILGQGPKLLIQFQNNGVVDDSQLPKDRFSAERLKGVDSTLKIQPAKLEDSAVYLCASSLVEKNTEAFFGQGTRLTVV.

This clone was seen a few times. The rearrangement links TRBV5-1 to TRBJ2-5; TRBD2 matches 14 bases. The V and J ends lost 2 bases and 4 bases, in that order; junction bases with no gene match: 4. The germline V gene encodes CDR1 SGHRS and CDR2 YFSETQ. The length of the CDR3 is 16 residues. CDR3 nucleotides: TGCGCCAGCAGCTTCGGGACTAGCGGGAGTGGAGAGACCCAGTACTTC. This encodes CASSFGTSGSGETQYF.

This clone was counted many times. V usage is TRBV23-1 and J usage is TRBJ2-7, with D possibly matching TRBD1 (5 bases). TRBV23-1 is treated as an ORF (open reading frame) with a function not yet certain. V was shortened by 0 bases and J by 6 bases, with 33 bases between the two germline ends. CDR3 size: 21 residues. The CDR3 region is CASSQSFSKGKGLGFPLEQYF. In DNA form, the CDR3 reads TGCGCCAGCAGTCAATCATTTTCTAAGGGGAAGGGATTGGGGTTCCCCCTCGAGCAGTACTTC.

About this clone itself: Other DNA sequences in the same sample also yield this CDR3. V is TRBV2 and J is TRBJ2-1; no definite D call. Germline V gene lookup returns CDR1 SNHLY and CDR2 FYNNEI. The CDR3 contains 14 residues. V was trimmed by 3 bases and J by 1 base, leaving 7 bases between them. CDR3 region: CASSEARSYNEQFF. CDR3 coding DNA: TGTGCCAGCAGTGAGGCCAGATCCTACAATGAGCAGTTCTTC. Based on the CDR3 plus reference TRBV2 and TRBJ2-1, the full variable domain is EPEVTQTPSHQVTQMGQEVILRCVPISNHLYFYWYRQILGQKVEFLVSFYNNEISEKSEIFDDQFSVERPDGSNFTLKIRSTKLEDSAMYFCASSEARSYNEQFFGPGTRLTVL.

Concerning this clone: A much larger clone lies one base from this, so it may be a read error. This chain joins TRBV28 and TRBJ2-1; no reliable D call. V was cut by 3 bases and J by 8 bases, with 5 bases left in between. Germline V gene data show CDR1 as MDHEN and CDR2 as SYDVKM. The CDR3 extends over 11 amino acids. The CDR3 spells CASSLLHEQFF. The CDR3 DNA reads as TGTGCCAGCAGTTTGCTCCATGAGCAGTTCTTC.

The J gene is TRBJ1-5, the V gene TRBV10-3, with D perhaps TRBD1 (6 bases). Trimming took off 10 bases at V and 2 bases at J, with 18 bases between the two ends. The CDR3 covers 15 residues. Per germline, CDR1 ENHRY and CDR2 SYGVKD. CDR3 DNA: TGTGCCAGCACATGGGGGGGCGCGGGCAATCAGCCCCAGCATTTT. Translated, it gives CASTWGGAGNQPQHF.

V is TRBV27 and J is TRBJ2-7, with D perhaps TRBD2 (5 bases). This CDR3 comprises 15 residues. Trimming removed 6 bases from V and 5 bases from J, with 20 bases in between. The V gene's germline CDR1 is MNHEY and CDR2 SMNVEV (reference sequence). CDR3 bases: TGTGCCAGCAGGGAAATAGGGAGAAATCGCCACGAGCAGTACTTC. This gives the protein CASREIGRNRHEQYF.

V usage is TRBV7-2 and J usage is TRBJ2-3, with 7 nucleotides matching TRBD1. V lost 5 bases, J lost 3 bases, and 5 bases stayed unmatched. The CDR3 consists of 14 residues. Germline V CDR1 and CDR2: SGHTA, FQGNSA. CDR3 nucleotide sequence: TGTGCCAGCAGCCCGGGACAGCCAACAGATACGCAGTATTTT. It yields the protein CASSPGQPTDTQYF.

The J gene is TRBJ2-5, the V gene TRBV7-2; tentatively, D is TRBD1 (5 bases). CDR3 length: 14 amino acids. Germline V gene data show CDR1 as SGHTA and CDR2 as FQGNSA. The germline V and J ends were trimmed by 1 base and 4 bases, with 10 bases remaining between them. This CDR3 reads CASSLGAQVETQYF. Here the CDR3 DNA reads TGTGCCAGCAGCTTAGGTGCACAGGTAGAGACCCAGTACTTC.

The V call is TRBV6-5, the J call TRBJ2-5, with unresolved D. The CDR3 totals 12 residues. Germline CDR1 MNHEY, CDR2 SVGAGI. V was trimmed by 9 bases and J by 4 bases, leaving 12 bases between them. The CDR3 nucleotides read TGTGCCAGTGGTTCGCGGCTAGAGACCCAGTACTTC. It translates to CASGSRLETQYF.

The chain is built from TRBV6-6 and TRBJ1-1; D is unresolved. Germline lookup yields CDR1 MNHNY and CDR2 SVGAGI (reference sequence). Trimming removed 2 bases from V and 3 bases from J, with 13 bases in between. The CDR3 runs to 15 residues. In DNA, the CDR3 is TGTGCCAGCAGTTACGGTAGGGCGGGAGACACTGAAGCTTTCTTT. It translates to CASSYGRAGDTEAFF.

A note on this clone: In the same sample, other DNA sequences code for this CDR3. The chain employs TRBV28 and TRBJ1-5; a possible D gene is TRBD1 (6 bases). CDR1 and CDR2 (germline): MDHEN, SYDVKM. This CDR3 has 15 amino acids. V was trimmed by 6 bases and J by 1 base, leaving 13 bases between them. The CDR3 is CASRRQDLSNQPQHF. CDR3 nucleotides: TGTGCCAGCAGGAGACAGGACCTAAGCAATCAGCCCCAGCATTTT.

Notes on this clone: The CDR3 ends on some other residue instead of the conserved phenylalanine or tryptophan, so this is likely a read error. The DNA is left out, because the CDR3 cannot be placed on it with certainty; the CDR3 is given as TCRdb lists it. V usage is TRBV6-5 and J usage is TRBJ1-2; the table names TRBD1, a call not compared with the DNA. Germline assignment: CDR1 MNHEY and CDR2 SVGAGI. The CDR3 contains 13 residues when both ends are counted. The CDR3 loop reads CASSLVNDRGVSL.

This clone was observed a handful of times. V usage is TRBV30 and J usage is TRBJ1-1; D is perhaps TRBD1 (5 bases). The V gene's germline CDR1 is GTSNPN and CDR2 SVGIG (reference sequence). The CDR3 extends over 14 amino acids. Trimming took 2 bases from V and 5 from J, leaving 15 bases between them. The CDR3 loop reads CAWSQSGRGTEAFF. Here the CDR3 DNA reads TGTGCCTGGAGTCAATCGGGACGAGGGACTGAAGCTTTCTTT.

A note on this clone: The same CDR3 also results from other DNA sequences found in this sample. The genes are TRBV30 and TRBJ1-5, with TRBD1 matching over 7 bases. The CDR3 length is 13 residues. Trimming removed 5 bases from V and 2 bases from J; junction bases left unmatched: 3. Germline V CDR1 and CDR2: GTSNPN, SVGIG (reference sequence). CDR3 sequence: CAWSTGGNQPQHF. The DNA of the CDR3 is TGTGCCTGGTCTACAGGGGGCAATCAGCCCCAGCATTTT.